This TCR beta chain originates from a study of shared clonotypes between healthy human individuals. Study-level results: Among the subsets, naive ones generally showed larger estimated richness than memory ones. Relative to their counterparts shared across all four donors, non-shared clonotypes exhibited diminished generation probabilities.

Germline V gene lookup returns CDR1 SNHLY and CDR2 FYNNEI. Trimming shortened V by 6 bases and J by 0 bases, and 21 bases separated the two germline ends. CDR3 length: 18 residues. This clone appeared a few times. Its antigen is unidentified. This table comes from immunoSEQ multiplex PCR, and its TCRdb copy is limited to in-frame clones, with some not included. The data contain roughly 2.4 million clones, approximately 96% of them singletons. The sequenced material came from naive CD4+ T cells sorted from blood. As for subset: CD45RA+ positively selected. The genes are TRBV2 and TRBJ1-5; D ambiguous. This TCR derives from a man aged 18 to 35 in good health. The CDR3 sequence: CASRSGVSARYSNQPQHF. The CDR3 region has the DNA TGTGCCAGCAGATCGGGAGTGAGCGCCCGATATAGCAATCAGCCCCAGCATTTT. The variable domain in full, completed from reference TRBV2 and TRBJ1-5, reads EPEVTQTPSHQVTQMGQEVILRCVPISNHLYFYWYRQILGQKVEFLVSFYNNEISEKSEIFDDQFSVERPDGSNFTLKIRSTKLEDSAMYFCASRSGVSARYSNQPQHFGDGTRLSIL.